The TCR beta chain under discussion was sequenced for a study of blood T cell repertoires in COVID-19. Study in general: Nucleic acid was either cDNA or gDNA, and it came from T cells, B-cell-depleted T cells, or PBMCs.

Donors were grouped by their self-reported clinical history. Trimming cost V 3 bases and J 5 bases, with 12 bases left between them. The length of the CDR3 is 14 residues. Germline V CDR1 and CDR2: SGHAT, FQNNGV. Generated by immunoSEQ multiplex PCR, the TCRdb table keeps only in-frame clones and is missing some. Of more than 450,000 clones listed, roughly 90% are singletons. V is TRBV11-2 and J is TRBJ2-3; a possible D gene is TRBD1 (6 bases). The TCR comes from a woman between 18 and 29 years old who had recovered from COVID-19. Sequencing was done on a sample of PBMCs or T cells enriched from blood (not recorded which). The CDR3 nucleotides are TGTGCCAGCAGCTTTATGGGGACAAAAGATACGCAGTATTTT. This sequence encodes CASSFMGTKDTQYF.